This entry is about one T cell receptor beta chain. The antigen is undetermined. The diagnostic workup employed clinical symptoms, serum thyroxine, TRAb, thyroid ultrasound and orbital computed tomography. RNA transcripts were the source from which TCR beta CDR3 regions were amplified. First-round RT-PCR relied on HTBI primers, and a second-round multiplex PCR came next. TCRdb reprocessed the multiplex PCR reads with MiXCR, giving one entry per CDR3 protein. The table records some 1.1 million distinct CDR3 sequences, approximately 35% of them present only once. These data originate in a study of Graves' ophthalmopathy and Graves' hyperthyroidism. On the study more broadly: Where ophthalmopathy was absent within 18 months of follow-up, hyperthyroidism was stable.

Germline loops: CDR1 SNHLY, CDR2 FYNNEI. V was clipped by 2 bases and J by 3 bases, with 23 bases between them. The CDR3 runs to 20 residues. Study findings and constraints: In blood, most expanded thyroid clonotypes above 0.001 frequency were also detected.

The sequence derives from an adult man with Graves' hyperthyroidism. V is TRBV2 and J is TRBJ1-6, with D tentatively TRBD1 (5 bases). Sequenced input: peripheral blood or thyroid tissue (not recorded which). Here the CDR3 DNA reads TGTGCCAGCAGTGAACCCCCGGGGGGGAGGAGACGTCACTATAATTCACCCCTCCACTTT. Translation gives CASSEPPGGRRRHYNSPLHF.